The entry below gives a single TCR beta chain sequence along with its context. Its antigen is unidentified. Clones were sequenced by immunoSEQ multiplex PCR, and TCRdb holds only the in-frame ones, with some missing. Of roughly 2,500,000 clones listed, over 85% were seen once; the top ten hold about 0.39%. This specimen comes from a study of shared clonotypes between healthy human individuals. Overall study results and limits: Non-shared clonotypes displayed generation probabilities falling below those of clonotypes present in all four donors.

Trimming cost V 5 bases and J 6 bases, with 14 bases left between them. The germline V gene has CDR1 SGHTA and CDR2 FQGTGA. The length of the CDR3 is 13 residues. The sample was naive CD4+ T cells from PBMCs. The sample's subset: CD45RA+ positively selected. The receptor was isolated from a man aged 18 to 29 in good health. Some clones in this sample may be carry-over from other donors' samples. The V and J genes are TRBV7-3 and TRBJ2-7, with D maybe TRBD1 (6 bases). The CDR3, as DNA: TGTGCCAGCAGCCCTACACAGGGTTCCGAGCAGTACTTC. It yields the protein CASSPTQGSEQYF.